The clone carrying this T cell receptor (beta chain) was found many times. Time point reported: blood at routine non-recurrence follow-up after resection. Sequencing of whole RNA from tumor, nontumor lung or frozen PBMC involved no sorting. Germline V lookup: CDR1 KGHSH, CDR2 LQKENI. This CDR3 comprises 14 residues. Trimming cost V 6 bases and J 5 bases, with 14 bases left between them. This record comes from a study of spatial heterogeneity in lung cancer. About the research overall: For the average unique TCR and UMI combination, more than eight occurrences appeared in raw reads.

TCRdb redid the calling of the 5' RACE reads with MiXCR, one entry per CDR3 protein. The repertoire holds under 25,000 distinct CDR3 sequences, with approximately 9.1% as singletons. Sample: PBMCs, taken at follow-up. The sequence was collected from a female donor with early-stage non-small cell lung cancer. The V and J genes are TRBV18 and TRBJ2-1; either TRBD1 or TRBD2 may fit D (7 bases each). The CDR3 sequence: CASSPQGGNNEQFF. CDR3 bases: TGTGCCAGCTCGCCCCAGGGGGGGAACAATGAGCAGTTCTTC. Full variable domain (outside the CDR3, taken from reference TRBV18 and TRBJ2-1): NAGVMQNPRHLVRRRGQEARLRCSPMKGHSHVYWYRQLPEEGLKFMVYLQKENIIDESGMPKERFSAEFPKEGPSILRIQQVVRGDSAAYFCASSPQGGNNEQFFGPGTRLTVL.